Given below is one T cell receptor beta chain in context. The data were taken from a study of blood T cell repertoires in COVID-19. Whole-study context: Sites across the United States, Italy and Spain contributed samples from acute and convalescent COVID-19. Sources were T cells, B-cell-depleted T cells, or PBMCs; the material itself was cDNA or gDNA.

As originally analysed: Amplification with reference gene primers provided the estimates of nucleated cell counts. Assay used: immunoSEQ multiplex PCR; TCRdb lists only in-frame clones, some missing. V, J and clone size are those of that table, while D and trimming were read from the DNA. The table records 230,000 or so clones, roughly 80% of them present only once. Trimming took 1 base from V and 10 from J; bases not matched to a gene: 4. In germline, CDR1 is LGHDT, CDR2 YNNKEL (reference sequence). The CDR3 consists of 13 residues. Material for sequencing was peripheral blood. This TCR derives from a man aged 50 to 59 with active or convalescent COVID-19. This chain links TRBV3-1 (or the pseudogene TRBV3-2) with TRBJ2-1, with 7 bases identical to TRBD1. The CDR3 sequence: CASSQVWDSEQFF. The CDR3 nucleotides read TGTGCCAGCAGCCAAGTGTGGGACAGCGAGCAGTTCTTC.